This record concerns one T cell receptor beta chain sequence. The sample comes from a study of technical replicates of blood from several donors. Measured with immunoSEQ multiplex PCR; TCRdb has only the in-frame clones, and not every one. The profile shows 60,000 to 90,000 clones, approximately 97% of them singletons. Sequencing was performed on T cells isolated from PBMCs. The receptor was derived from a human donor in good health.

The CDR3 here is CASSQAPHGQGVEQYF. CDR3 bases: TGCGCCAGCAGCCAAGCACCCCACGGGCAGGGGGTCGAGCAGTACTTC. The chain recombines TRBV4-1 with TRBJ2-7, with 7 bases aligning to TRBD1. Trimming at V came to 1 base and at J to 6 bases, leaving 12 bases not matched to a gene. The CDR3 is made up of 16 amino acids. The V gene's germline CDR1 is MGHRA and CDR2 YSYEKL.